This T cell receptor (beta chain) was captured by sequencing in a study of CD8 T cells in Susac syndrome. Roughly 0.45 to 1 ug RNA was reverse transcribed with random hexamers. MiXCR, run by TCRdb on the immunoSEQ multiplex PCR reads, gives a single entry per CDR3 protein. The sample holds around 150,000 distinct CDR3 sequences, about 94% seen once. CD8+ and CD4+ T cells circulating in blood were sequenced for TCR beta. This receptor was taken from a human donor in good health. Sequenced input: CD4+ T cells from PBMCs.

CDR3 DNA: TGTGCCAGCAGCTTTTGGGGGAGTGGGGCCAACGTCCTGACTTTC. It codes for CASSFWGSGANVLTF. J is TRBJ2-6 and V is TRBV7-9, with D perhaps given as TRBD1 or TRBD2 (5 bases each). There are 15 residues in the CDR3. Germline V gene lookup returns CDR1 SEHNR and CDR2 FQNEAQ (reference sequence). Trimming pared 3 bases from V and 3 bases from J, leaving 9 bases between.